This entry describes one TCR beta chain. What it recognizes is unknown. In making TCR beta libraries, quantitative 5'-RACE with molecular barcodes was used. TCRdb analysed the 5' RACE reads with MiXCR anew, one entry per CDR3 protein. This sample has about 450,000 distinct CDR3 sequences, with roughly 26% found just once. The data originate from a study of CD8 T cells in ankylosing spondylitis. V lost 5 bases to trimming and J lost 2 bases, with 6 bases between them. Germline V gene sequence: CDR1 SGHTA, CDR2 FQGNSA. The CDR3 contains 13 residues. Study outcomes and limitations: Disease-linked clones were CD8+ and relatively rare in peripheral blood. A TCR beta motif made of eight highly homologous variants seemed typical of ankylosing spondylitis blood. From matched ankylosing spondylitis synovial fluid, disease-linked clones were reportedly recovered at significantly enriched levels.

The sample comprised blood, either unsorted or a sorted T cell fraction (not recorded which). The rearrangement links TRBV7-2 to TRBJ2-2; D unclear. The TCR comes from a male donor with ankylosing spondylitis. The DNA for the CDR3 is TGTGCCAGCAGCGGGTTTAACACCGGGGAGCTGTTTTTT. This sequence encodes CASSGFNTGELFF.